These 10 T cell receptor beta chains originate from one sample sequenced in a study of OX40 agonist ivuxolimab in advanced cancers. TCRdb's copy holds only in-frame clones and misses some; the assay was immunoSEQ multiplex PCR. The table lists 35,000 to 45,000 clones, over 75% of them singletons. The specimen comprised CD4+ or CD8+ T cells sorted from blood, sampled in a trial of the OX40 agonist ivuxolimab. The source of these receptors is an adult with an advanced solid tumor such as melanoma, head and neck, liver or kidney cancer.

The chain couples TRBV7-2 to TRBJ1-2, with D tentatively TRBD1 (6 bases). The V end was cut by 1 base, the J end by 6 bases, with 9 bases between. The CDR3 contains 13 residues. Germline CDR1 is SGHTA and CDR2 is FQGNSA. CDR3 DNA: TGTGCCAGCAGCTTAGAGAACAGGGATGGCTACACCTTC. Protein sequence: CASSLENRDGYTF.

The genes are TRBV14 and TRBJ2-4, with unresolved D. Germline CDR1 is SGHDN and CDR2 is FVKESK. There are 13 residues in the CDR3. The V gene lost 1 base and the J gene lost 7 bases, with 8 bases spanning the gap. For the CDR3, the DNA is TGTGCCAGCAGCCAAGGGTCACCTAACATTCAGTACTTC. This sequence encodes CASSQGSPNIQYF.

V and J are TRBV6-5 and TRBJ1-1; D not resolved. Per germline, CDR1 MNHEY and CDR2 SVGAGI. The V gene lost 3 bases and the J gene lost 1 base, with 15 bases spanning the gap. The CDR3 length is 16 residues. CDR3 amino acids: CASSYRPGYRNTEAFF. CDR3 DNA sequence: TGTGCCAGCAGTTATAGGCCAGGCTACCGGAACACTGAAGCTTTCTTT.

The chain recombines TRBV10-3 with TRBJ2-7; 8 bases align to TRBD2. The CDR3 length is 13 residues. The trim removed 10 bases at V and 0 bases at J, leaving 5 bases unmatched. Per the germline V gene, CDR1 is ENHRY and CDR2 is SYGVKD. In nucleotides, the CDR3 is TGTGCCACCCATAGCGGGGACTCCTACGAGCAGTACTTC. It yields the protein CATHSGDSYEQYF.

V usage is TRBV7-9 and J usage is TRBJ2-7; D is unclear. The V end was cut by 1 base, the J end by 4 bases, with 14 bases between. CDR1 is SEHNR and CDR2 is FQNEAQ in the germline V gene (reference sequence). This CDR3 has 15 residues. The CDR3 DNA reads TGTGCCAGCAGCTTAGGGTTAACACCTGCTTACGAGCAGTACTTC. Amino acids: CASSLGLTPAYEQYF. The full variable domain, its missing parts supplied by reference TRBV7-9 and TRBJ2-7, is DTGVSQNPRHKITKRGQNVTFRCDPISEHNRLYWYRQTLGQGPEFLTYFQNEAQLEKSRLLSDRFSAERPKGSFSTLEIQRTEQGDSAMYLCASSLGLTPAYEQYFGPGTRLTVT.

The chain joins TRBV7-9 to TRBJ2-1; D gene ambiguous. This CDR3 region has 12 residues. CDR1 and CDR2 (germline): SEHNR, FQNEAQ (reference sequence). Trimming shortened V by 5 bases and J by 7 bases, and 9 bases separated the two germline ends. The CDR3 sequence is CASSRMGNEQFF. The CDR3 coding sequence is TGTGCCAGCAGCCGAATGGGGAATGAGCAGTTCTTC.

This chain connects TRBV27 to TRBJ2-7; possible D gene TRBD2, 6 bases. The CDR3 spans 14 residues. The V end was cut by 2 bases, the J end by 7 bases, with 15 bases between. Germline assignment: CDR1 MNHEY and CDR2 SMNVEV (reference sequence). The CDR3 coding sequence is TGTGCCAGCAGTTTAGGAGGGACCCAGGTAGAGCAGTACTTC. This translates into CASSLGGTQVEQYF.

V and J are TRBV5-5 and TRBJ2-7, with TRBD1 matching over 9 bases. Per the germline V gene, CDR1 is SGHKS and CDR2 is YYEKEE (reference sequence). This CDR3 has 14 amino acids. Losses at the gene ends were 2 bases for V and 6 bases for J; bases not matched to a gene: 6. CDR3 sequence (DNA): TGTGCCAGCAGCTTACAGGGGGCCGGTACCGAGCAGTACTTC. Protein sequence: CASSLQGAGTEQYF. Full variable domain (missing parts from reference TRBV5-5 and TRBJ2-7): DAGVTQSPTHLIKTRGQQVTLRCSPISGHKSVSWYQQVLGQGPQFIFQYYEKEERGRGNFPDRFSARQFPNYSSELNVNALLLGDSALYLCASSLQGAGTEQYFGPGTRLTVT.

The chain recombines TRBV15 with TRBJ2-3; 7 bases are shared with TRBD1. Germline V gene sequence: CDR1 LNHNV, CDR2 YYDKDF (reference sequence). CDR3 length: 19 residues. Unmatched junction bases numbered 16, after V lost 4 bases and J lost 0 bases. CDR3: CATSTRTGVSQASTDTQYF. The CDR3 DNA reads TGTGCCACCAGCACCCGGACAGGAGTGAGTCAAGCTAGCACAGATACGCAGTATTTT.

The chain is built from TRBV7-6 and TRBJ1-1, with D perhaps matching TRBD1 (5 bases). V lost 5 bases to trimming and J lost 4 bases, with 11 bases between them. Germline V gives CDR1 SGHVS, CDR2 FNYEAQ. CDR3 size: 13 residues. CDR3: CASSLGEGTEAFF. The CDR3 nucleotides are TGTGCCAGCAGCCTAGGGGAGGGCACTGAAGCTTTCTTT.